This is a list of T cell receptor beta chains from one sample in a study of cytomegalovirus exposure and HLA in healthy donors. Some clones are missing from TCRdb's copy, which holds only in-frame ones; the method was immunoSEQ multiplex PCR. The sample consists of fewer than 250,000 clones, over 60% of them appearing once. The sample consisted of PBMCs. These receptors all stem from a male donor in good health and CMV-seronegative. The CDR3 runs from the conserved cysteine through the conserved F or W. D genes are given only for firm matches. Size tells how often a clone was seen (once, few, many) or the class of an expanded clone, and some rows leave it out.

>NA|NA|TRBJ2-5|TRBV27
CASSRNIARRETQYF
TGTGCCAGCTCCCGAAATATAGCGCGCCGAGAGACCCAGTACTTC
>NA|NA|TRBJ1-1|TRBV28
CASTRLGEAEAFF
TGTGCCAGCACCCGACTGGGGGAGGCGGAAGCTTTCTTT
>TRBD2|NA|TRBJ2-5|TRBV5-4
CASSPRTSGETQYF
TGTGCCAGCAGCCCCCGAACTAGCGGGGAGACCCAGTACTTC
>NA|NA|TRBJ1-1|TRBV25-1
CASSDLAGEAFF
TGTGCCAGCAGTGACCTAGCTGGGGAAGCTTTCTTT
>NA|NA|TRBJ2-5|TRBV7-9
CASSFTVVGTQYF
TGTGCCAGCAGCTTTACCGTAGTCGGGACCCAGTACTTC
>TRBD2|NA|TRBJ2-1|TRBV29-1
CSVELGLAGNEQFF
TGCAGCGTTGAACTGGGACTAGCGGGAAATGAGCAGTTCTTC
>NA|NA|TRBJ1-1|TRBV19
CASSAYRDNTEAFF
TGTGCCAGTTCTGCATACAGGGATAACACTGAAGCTTTCTTT
>NA|NA|TRBJ1-5|TRBV30
CAWRGDTNQPQHF
TGTGCCTGGAGGGGGGACACCAATCAGCCCCAGCATTTT
>TRBD2|NA|TRBJ2-2|TRBV4-3
CASSQEYGSGGFGELFF
TGCGCCAGCAGCCAAGAATACGGTAGCGGGGGCTTCGGGGAGCTGTTTTTT
>TRBD1|NA|TRBJ2-7|TRBV7-9
CASSSRDSSYEQYF
TGTGCCAGCAGCAGCCGGGACAGCTCCTACGAGCAGTACTTC
>NA|once|TRBJ1-3|TRBV5-1
CASSLGGPGNTIYF
TGCGCCAGCAGCTTGGGGGGGCCTGGAAACACCATATATTTT
>TRBD2|NA|TRBJ2-3|TRBV7-2
CASILYLGLAGTDTQYF
TGTGCCAGCATCCTCTATTTGGGACTAGCGGGCACAGATACGCAGTATTTT
>NA|NA|TRBJ2-6|TRBV29-1
CSAGSGANVLTF
TGCAGCGCGGGTTCTGGGGCCAACGTCCTGACTTTC
>NA|NA|TRBJ1-2|TRBV11-1
CASSRQDNYGYTF
TGTGCCAGCAGCAGACAGGATAACTATGGCTACACCTTC
>NA|NA|TRBJ2-7|TRBV28
CASSRQGGEQYF
TGTGCCAGCAGTCGACAGGGAGGCGAGCAGTACTTC
>TRBD2|NA|TRBJ2-3|TRBV5-1
CASSLGLAGDTDTQYF
TGCGCCAGCAGCTTGGGACTAGCGGGAGATACAGATACGCAGTATTTT
>NA|NA|TRBJ1-1|TRBV5-1
CASSLVSRRNTEAFF
TGCGCCAGCAGCTTGGTTTCCCGGAGGAACACTGAAGCTTTCTTT
>TRBD2|once|TRBJ2-7|TRBV2
CASSELSGRISYEQYF
TGTGCCAGCAGTGAACTTAGCGGGAGAATCTCCTACGAGCAGTACTTC
>TRBD1|NA|TRBJ2-2|TRBV7-9
CASSLEGQGALAGELFF
TGTGCCAGCAGCTTAGAAGGGCAGGGGGCGCTTGCCGGGGAGCTGTTTTTT
>TRBD1|NA|TRBJ1-4|TRBV29-1
CSVVNGQGDEKLFF
TGCAGCGTTGTAAACGGACAGGGAGACGAAAAACTGTTTTTT
>NA|NA|TRBJ2-7|TRBV6-5
CASSYSITETEQYF
TGTGCCAGCAGTTACTCGATAACGGAGACCGAGCAGTACTTC
>TRBD2|once|TRBJ2-1|TRBV5-1
CASSWTLAGGPYEQFF
TGCGCCAGCAGCTGGACCCTAGCGGGAGGGCCTTATGAGCAGTTCTTC
>TRBD1|NA|TRBJ1-3|TRBV6-5
CASINRGENTIYF
TGTGCCAGCATCAACAGGGGCGAAAACACCATATATTTT
>TRBD2|NA|TRBJ2-7|TRBV5-1
CASSLVVGGYAYEQYF
TGCGCCAGCAGCTTGGTAGTGGGAGGGTATGCCTACGAGCAGTACTTC
>NA|NA|TRBJ2-7|TRBV30
CAWSEGLPYEQYF
TGTGCCTGGAGTGAGGGGCTCCCCTACGAGCAGTACTTC
>NA|NA|TRBJ1-6|TRBV6-1
CAGGSYNSPLHF
TGCGCCGGGGGGTCCTATAATTCACCCCTCCACTTT
>NA|NA|TRBJ2-5|TRBV9
CASGPAETQYF
TGTGCCAGCGGGCCCGCGGAGACCCAGTACTTC
>TRBD2|NA|TRBJ2-1|TRBV7-3
CASSLVAGGWNEQFF
TGTGCCAGCAGCTTAGTGGCGGGGGGTTGGAATGAGCAGTTCTTC
>TRBD1|NA|TRBJ1-2|TRBV28
CASSLPPGGQGTNYGYTF
TGTGCCAGCAGTTTACCTCCCGGGGGACAGGGGACTAACTATGGCTACACCTTC
>TRBD1|NA|TRBJ2-5|TRBV5-1
CASSLGAAGGLKTQYF
TGCGCCAGCAGCTTGGGGGCCGCAGGGGGCTTGAAGACCCAGTACTTC
>NA|NA|TRBJ1-6|TRBV5-1
CASSLRTDYNSPLHF
TGCGCCAGCAGCCTAAGGACAGACTATAATTCACCCCTCCACTTT
>TRBD1|NA|TRBJ1-6|TRBV30
CAWDRGDSPLHF
TGTGCCTGGGACAGGGGGGATTCACCCCTCCACTTT
>TRBD1|NA|TRBJ1-2|TRBV9
CASSVEQTGDYGYTF
TGTGCCAGCAGCGTAGAACAGACAGGGGACTATGGCTACACCTTC
>TRBD1|NA|TRBJ2-7|TRBV4-2
CASSGKGASPQYF
TGTGCCAGCAGCGGTAAGGGGGCCTCCCCGCAGTACTTC
>TRBD1|NA|TRBJ2-7|TRBV5-1
CASSLDRVHEQYF
TGCGCCAGCAGCCTGGACAGGGTCCACGAGCAGTACTTC
>NA|few|TRBJ1-1|TRBV9
CASSVAGRNTEAFF
TGTGCCAGCAGCGTAGCGGGGAGGAACACTGAAGCTTTCTTT
>NA|NA|TRBJ1-4|TRBV18
CASSPPLGFRGDEKLFF
TGTGCCAGCTCACCACCTCTCGGGTTTCGGGGGGATGAAAAACTGTTTTTT
>TRBD1|few|TRBJ2-7|TRBV9
CASSVGTGALEQYF
TGTGCCAGCAGCGTAGGGACAGGGGCCCTGGAGCAGTACTTC
>TRBD1|NA|TRBJ2-3|TRBV11-3
CASSWGRTGVSTDTQYF
TGTGCCAGCAGCTGGGGTCGGACAGGGGTCAGCACAGATACGCAGTATTTT
>NA|NA|TRBJ1-1|TRBV11-3
CASSGAGDDDTEAFF
TGTGCCAGCAGCGGGGCGGGGGACGACGACACTGAAGCTTTCTTT
>NA|once|TRBJ1-2|TRBV28
CASSHQGSPSTRYGYTF
TGTGCCAGCAGTCATCAGGGATCTCCTTCCACGCGCTATGGCTACACCTTC
>NA|NA|TRBJ2-3|TRBV7-9
CASSLDGRGGDTQYF
TGTGCCAGCAGCTTAGACGGGAGAGGTGGGGATACGCAGTATTTT
>NA|NA|TRBJ1-5|TRBV4-1
CASSQDLNSNQPQHF
TGCGCCAGCAGCCAAGATCTAAATAGCAATCAGCCCCAGCATTTT
>TRBD2|NA|TRBJ2-2|TRBV5-1
CASSLWGGPGASNTGELFF
TGCGCCAGCAGCCTGTGGGGGGGTCCGGGAGCCTCGAACACCGGGGAGCTGTTTTTT
>TRBD1|NA|TRBJ1-3|TRBV5-5
CASSLIPGGGNTIYF
TGTGCCAGCAGCTTGATTCCAGGGGGCGGAAACACCATATATTTT
>TRBD1|few|TRBJ2-7|TRBV5-6
CASSLAQGAHEQYF
TGTGCCAGCAGCTTGGCACAGGGGGCCCACGAGCAGTACTTC
>NA|NA|TRBJ2-5|TRBV5-1
CASSLAEETQYF
TGCGCCAGCAGCTTGGCCGAGGAGACCCAGTACTTC
>NA|NA|TRBJ1-3|TRBV25-1
CASSDSPSQGAGNTIYF
TGTGCCAGCAGTGATTCTCCTTCACAGGGTGCTGGAAACACCATATATTTT
>NA|NA|TRBJ1-1|TRBV6-5
CASSYPYGGGVTEAFF
TGTGCCAGCAGTTACCCCTACGGTGGAGGGGTCACTGAAGCTTTCTTT
>NA|once|TRBJ1-5|TRBV9
CASGGGNNQPQHF
TGTGCCAGTGGGGGGGGCAACAATCAGCCCCAGCATTTT
>TRBD1|NA|TRBJ2-7|TRBV6-6
CASKLGGTGVGEQYF
TGTGCCAGCAAATTAGGGGGGACAGGGGTAGGCGAGCAGTACTTC
>NA|once|TRBJ2-2|TRBV7-9
CASSRVTGELFF
TGTGCCAGCAGCCGGGTCACCGGGGAGCTGTTTTTT
>NA|once|TRBJ2-7|TRBV19
CASGRGPGYEQYF
TGTGCCAGTGGAAGAGGCCCCGGGTACGAGCAGTACTTC
>NA|NA|TRBJ2-3|TRBV6-6
CASSFISRTDTQYF
TGTGCCAGCAGCTTTATAAGTCGGACAGATACGCAGTATTTT